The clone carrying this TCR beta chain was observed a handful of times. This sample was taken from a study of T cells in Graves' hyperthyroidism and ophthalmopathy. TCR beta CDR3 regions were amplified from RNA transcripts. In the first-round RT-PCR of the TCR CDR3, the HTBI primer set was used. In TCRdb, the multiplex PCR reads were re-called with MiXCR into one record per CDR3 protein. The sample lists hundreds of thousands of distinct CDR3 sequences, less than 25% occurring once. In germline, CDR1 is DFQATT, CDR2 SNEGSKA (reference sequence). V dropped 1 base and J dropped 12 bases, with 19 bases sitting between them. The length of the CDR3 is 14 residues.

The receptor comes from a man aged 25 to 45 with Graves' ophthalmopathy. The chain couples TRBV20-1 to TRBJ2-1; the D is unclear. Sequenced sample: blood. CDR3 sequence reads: CSARGITRPSGQFF. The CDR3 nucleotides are TGCAGTGCTAGAGGGATCACGAGACCAAGTGGGCAGTTCTTC.